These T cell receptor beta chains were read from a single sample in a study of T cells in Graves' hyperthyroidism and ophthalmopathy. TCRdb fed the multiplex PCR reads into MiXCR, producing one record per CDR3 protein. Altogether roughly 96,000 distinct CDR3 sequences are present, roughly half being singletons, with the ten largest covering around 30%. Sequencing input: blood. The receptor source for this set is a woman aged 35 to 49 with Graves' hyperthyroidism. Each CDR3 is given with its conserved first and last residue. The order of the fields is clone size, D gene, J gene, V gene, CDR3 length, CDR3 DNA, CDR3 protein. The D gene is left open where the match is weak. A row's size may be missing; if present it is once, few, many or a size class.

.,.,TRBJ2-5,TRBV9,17,TGTGCCAGCAGCGCCGGGACCCCATATGGGTACCAAGAGACCCAGTACTTC,CASSAGTPYGYQETQYF
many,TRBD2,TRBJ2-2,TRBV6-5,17,TGTGCCAGCAGGCGGGGACTAGCGGGGGGACACACCGGGGAGCTGTTTTTT,CASRRGLAGGHTGELFF
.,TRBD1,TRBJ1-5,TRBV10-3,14,TGTGCCATTCAAACAGGGGTAGGCAATCAGCCCCAGCATTTT,CAIQTGVGNQPQHF
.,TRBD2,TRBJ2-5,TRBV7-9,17,TGTGCCAGCAGCACCCGGCTAGCGGGAACACCTCAAGAGACCCAGTACTTC,CASSTRLAGTPQETQYF
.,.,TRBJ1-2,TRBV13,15,TGTGCCAGCAGCTCAGCACAACAGGGATCGGGACTGGACACCTTC,CASSSAQQGSGLDTF
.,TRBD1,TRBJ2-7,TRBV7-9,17,TGTGCCAGCAGCTTCACCGGGACAGGGCATATCTTGTACGAGCAGTACTTC,CASSFTGTGHILYEQYF
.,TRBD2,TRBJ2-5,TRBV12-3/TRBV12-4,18,TGTGCCAGCAGTTTCGGGACATGGACTAGCGGGAGGGCAGAGACCCAGTACTTC,CASSFGTWTSGRAETQYF
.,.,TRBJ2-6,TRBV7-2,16,TGTGCCAGCAGCCTCCCAGGCCGAACAGGGGCCAACGTCCTGACTTTC,CASSLPGRTGANVLTF
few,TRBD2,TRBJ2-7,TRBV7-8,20,TGTGCCACCATTGGGGGAAATTCGAATCTGGGACTAGCGGATCCCTACGAGCAGTACTTC,CATIGGNSNLGLADPYEQYF
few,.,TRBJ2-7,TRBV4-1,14,TGCGCCAGCAGCCAAGCGGTGGGGGGTTACGAGCAGTACTTC,CASSQAVGGYEQYF
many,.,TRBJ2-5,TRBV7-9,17,TGTGCCAGCAGCTTCGCGACCGAGGGAGGTTCTCAAGAGACCCAGTACTTC,CASSFATEGGSQETQYF
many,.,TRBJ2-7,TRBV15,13,TGTGCCACCAGTAAGGAGACGGCCTACGAGCAGTACTTC,CATSKETAYEQYF
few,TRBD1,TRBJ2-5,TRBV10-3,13,TGTGCCAGTAGACAGGGCCCCCAAGAGACCCAGTACTTC,CASRQGPQETQYF
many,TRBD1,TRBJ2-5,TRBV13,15,TGTGCCAGCAGCCCCGCCCCGGACAGGCAAGAGACCCAGTACTTC,CASSPAPDRQETQYF
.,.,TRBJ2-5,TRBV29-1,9,TGCAGCGTTGAAGGGACCCAGTACTTC,CSVEGTQYF
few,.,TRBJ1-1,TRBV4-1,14,TGCGCCAGCATTACGATGGGGGATCGGACAGAGGCTTTCTTT,CASITMGDRTEAFF
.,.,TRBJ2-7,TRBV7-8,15,TGTGCCACGCGGGAGTGGGGACAGAGCTCCTACGAGCAGTACTTC,CATREWGQSSYEQYF
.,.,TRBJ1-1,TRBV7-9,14,TGTGCCAGCAGCTTAGGGGCGGAGAACACTGAGGCTTTCTTT,CASSLGAENTEAFF
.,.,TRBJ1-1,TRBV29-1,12,TGCAGCGCTTGGGCGGGAGGCACTGAAGCTTTCTTT,CSAWAGGTEAFF
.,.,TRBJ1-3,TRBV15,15,TGTGCCACCAGCAGAGACCGGGATCCTGGAAACACCATATATTTT,CATSRDRDPGNTIYF
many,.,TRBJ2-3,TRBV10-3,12,TGTGCCATTGGTGGGGGCACAGATACGCAGTATTTT,CAIGGGTDTQYF
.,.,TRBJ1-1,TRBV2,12,TGTGCCATCTCGGGGGGCGTCACTGAAGCTTTCTTT,CAISGGVTEAFF
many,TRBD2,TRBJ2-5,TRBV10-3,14,TGTGCCACTGGGACTAGCGGAGGTGGTGAGACCCAGTACTTC,CATGTSGGGETQYF
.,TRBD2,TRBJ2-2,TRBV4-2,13,TGTGCCAGCAGTTACCTAGCGGGGGTGGAGCTGTTTTTT,CASSYLAGVELFF
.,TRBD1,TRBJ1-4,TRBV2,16,TGTGCCAGCAGTTTGGCCACAGGGGTTCCAGGCGAAAAACTGTTTTTT,CASSLATGVPGEKLFF
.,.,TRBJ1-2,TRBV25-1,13,TGTGCCAGCAGCTTCCCAATAAGCGGTGGCTACACCTTC,CASSFPISGGYTF
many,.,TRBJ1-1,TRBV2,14,TGTGCCAGCGGGGAACAGGGCTCGAACACTGAAGCTTTCTTT,CASGEQGSNTEAFF
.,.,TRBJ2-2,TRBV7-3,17,TGTGCCAGCAGCTTAATTAGGGCGGGCGCCAACACCGGGGAGCTGTTTTTT,CASSLIRAGANTGELFF
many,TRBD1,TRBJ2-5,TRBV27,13,TGTGCCAGCAGTCGGGGACAGAAAGAGACCCAGTACTTC,CASSRGQKETQYF
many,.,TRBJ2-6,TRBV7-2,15,TGTGCCAGCAGCAAAAGACTTCTCGGGGCCAACGTCCTGACTTTC,CASSKRLLGANVLTF
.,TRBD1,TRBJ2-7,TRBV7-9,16,TGTGCCAGCAGCTCCGGGACAGGGCATATCTTGTACGAGCAGTACTTC,CASSSGTGHILYEQYF
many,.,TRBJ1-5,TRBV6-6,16,TGTGCCAGCAGTTACTCGCTCGGGGGCAGGAATCAGCCCCAGCATTTT,CASSYSLGGRNQPQHF
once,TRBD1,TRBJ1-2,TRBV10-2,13,TGCGCCAGCAAGGTGGGACAGGTTCTCGGCTACACCTTC,CASKVGQVLGYTF
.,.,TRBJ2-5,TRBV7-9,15,TGTGCCAGCAGCTTAGGATCGGGGTTTGACGAGACTCAGTACTTC,CASSLGSGFDETQYF
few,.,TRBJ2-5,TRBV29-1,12,TGCAGCTTCGGGGATAGGAGGGAGACCCAGTACTTC,CSFGDRRETQYF
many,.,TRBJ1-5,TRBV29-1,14,TGCAGCGTCGGACAGACCGGCGGGGGTCAGCCCCAGCATTTT,CSVGQTGGGQPQHF
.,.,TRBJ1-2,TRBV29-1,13,TGCAGCGACCTTCAGGGATCGGACTATGGCTACACCTTC,CSDLQGSDYGYTF
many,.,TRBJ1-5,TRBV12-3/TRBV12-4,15,TGTGCCAGCAGTAACGGACATTCTAGCAATCAGCCCCAGCATTTT,CASSNGHSSNQPQHF
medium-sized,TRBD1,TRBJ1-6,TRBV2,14,TGTGCCACCCAATGGACAGGGAGTAATTCACCCCTCCACTTT,CATQWTGSNSPLHF
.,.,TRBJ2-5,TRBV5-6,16,TGTGCCAGCAGCTTGAGAACGCCATGGGCCCAAGAGACCCAGTACTTC,CASSLRTPWAQETQYF